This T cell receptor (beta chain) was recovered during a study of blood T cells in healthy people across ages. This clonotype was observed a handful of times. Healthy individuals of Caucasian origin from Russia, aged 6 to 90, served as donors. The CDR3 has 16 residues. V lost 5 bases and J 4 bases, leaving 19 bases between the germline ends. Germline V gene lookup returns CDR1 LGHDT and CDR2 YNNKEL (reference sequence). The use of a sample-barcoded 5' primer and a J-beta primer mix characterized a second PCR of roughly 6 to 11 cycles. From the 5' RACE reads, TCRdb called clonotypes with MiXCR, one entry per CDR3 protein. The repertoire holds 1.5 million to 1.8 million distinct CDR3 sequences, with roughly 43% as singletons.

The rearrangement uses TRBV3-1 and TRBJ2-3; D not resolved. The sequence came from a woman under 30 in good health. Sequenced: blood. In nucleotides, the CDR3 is TGTGCCAGCAGCTCTTGGGTAGGGTTAAGGTCAGATACGCAGTATTTT. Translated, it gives CASSSWVGLRSDTQYF.